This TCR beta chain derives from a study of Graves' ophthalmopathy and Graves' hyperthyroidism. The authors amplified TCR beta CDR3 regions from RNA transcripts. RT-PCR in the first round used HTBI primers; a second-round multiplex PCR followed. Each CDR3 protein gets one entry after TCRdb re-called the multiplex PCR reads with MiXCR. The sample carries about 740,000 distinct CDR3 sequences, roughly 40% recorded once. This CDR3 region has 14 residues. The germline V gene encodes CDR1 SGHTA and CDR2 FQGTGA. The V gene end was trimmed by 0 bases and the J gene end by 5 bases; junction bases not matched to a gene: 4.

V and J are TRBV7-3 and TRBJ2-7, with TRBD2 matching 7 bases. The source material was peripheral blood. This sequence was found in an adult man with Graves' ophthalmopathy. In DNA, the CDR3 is TGTGCCAGCAGCTTAACCAAGGGGAGGGACGAGCAGTACTTC. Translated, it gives CASSLTKGRDEQYF.